Listed here are 5 T cell receptor beta chains from one sample, sequenced in a study of shared clonotypes between healthy human individuals. Profiled with immunoSEQ multiplex PCR; TCRdb holds only in-frame clones, not every one. In the table there are around 720,000 clones, about three quarters of which are singletons. Input material: memory CD4+ T cells sorted from blood. The subset is: CD45RA-negative fraction. These receptors originate from a woman in her twenties or thirties in good health.

The rearrangement uses TRBV11-2 and TRBJ1-4; 8 bases match TRBD1. The CDR3 runs to 14 residues. Germline V lookup: CDR1 SGHAT, CDR2 FQNNGV. V shed 5 bases and J 8 bases; nucleotides not matched to a gene: 7. This CDR3 is CASSIRGLGEKLFF. Here the CDR3 DNA reads TGTGCCAGCAGCATCAGGGGGCTAGGGGAAAAACTGTTTTTT. The variable domain in full, with the rest retrieved from reference TRBV11-2 and TRBJ1-4, is EAGVAQSPRYKIIEKRQSVAFWCNPISGHATLYWYQQILGQGPKLLIQFQNNGVVDDSQLPKDRFSAERLKGVDSTLKIQPAKLEDSAVYLCASSIRGLGEKLFFGSGTQLSVL.

V is TRBV6-5 and J is TRBJ1-2; 8 bases match TRBD1. This CDR3 region has 15 residues. V shed 0 bases and J 8 bases; nucleotides not matched to a gene: 8. Germline CDR1 and CDR2: MNHEY and SVGAGI. The CDR3 sequence is CASSYSAGGPVGYTF. CDR3 nucleotide sequence: TGTGCCAGCAGTTACTCAGCAGGGGGCCCGGTGGGCTACACCTTC.

Many counts were recorded for this clone. The V call is TRBV7-2, the J call TRBJ1-5; no reliable D call. V lost 5 bases and J 2 bases, leaving 10 bases between the germline ends. This CDR3 comprises 14 residues. Germline V gives CDR1 SGHTA, CDR2 FQGNSA. This CDR3 is CASSPSGRNQPQHF. The CDR3 DNA sequence: TGTGCCAGCAGCCCATCGGGCCGCAATCAGCCCCAGCATTTT.

This chain connects TRBV5-4 to TRBJ2-7, with 11 bases fitting TRBD2. Germline trimming cut 4 bases from V and 5 bases from J; bases unmatched to any gene: 8. Germline V gene sequence: CDR1 SGHNT, CDR2 YYREEE (reference sequence). There are 15 residues in the CDR3. The CDR3 DNA is TGTGCCAGCAGCCGAACTAGCGGGAGTCACCACGAGCAGTACTTC. Translating gives CASSRTSGSHHEQYF. Full variable domain (rest looked up from reference TRBV5-4 and TRBJ2-7): ETGVTQSPTHLIKTRGQQVTLRCSSQSGHNTVSWYQQALGQGPQFIFQYYREEENGRGNFPPRFSGLQFPNYSSELNVNALELDDSALYLCASSRTSGSHHEQYFGPGTRLTVT.

In this sample, this clone turned up a few times. V usage is TRBV30 and J usage is TRBJ1-2; the D gene is possibly TRBD1 (5 bases). The CDR3 totals 14 residues. V lost 0 bases and J 8 bases, leaving 16 bases between the germline ends. Germline V CDR1 and CDR2: GTSNPN, SVGIG (reference sequence). The CDR3 DNA is TGTGCCTGGAGTGTAAAATTGGGGGGATTCGGCTACACCTTC. Amino acids: CAWSVKLGGFGYTF.